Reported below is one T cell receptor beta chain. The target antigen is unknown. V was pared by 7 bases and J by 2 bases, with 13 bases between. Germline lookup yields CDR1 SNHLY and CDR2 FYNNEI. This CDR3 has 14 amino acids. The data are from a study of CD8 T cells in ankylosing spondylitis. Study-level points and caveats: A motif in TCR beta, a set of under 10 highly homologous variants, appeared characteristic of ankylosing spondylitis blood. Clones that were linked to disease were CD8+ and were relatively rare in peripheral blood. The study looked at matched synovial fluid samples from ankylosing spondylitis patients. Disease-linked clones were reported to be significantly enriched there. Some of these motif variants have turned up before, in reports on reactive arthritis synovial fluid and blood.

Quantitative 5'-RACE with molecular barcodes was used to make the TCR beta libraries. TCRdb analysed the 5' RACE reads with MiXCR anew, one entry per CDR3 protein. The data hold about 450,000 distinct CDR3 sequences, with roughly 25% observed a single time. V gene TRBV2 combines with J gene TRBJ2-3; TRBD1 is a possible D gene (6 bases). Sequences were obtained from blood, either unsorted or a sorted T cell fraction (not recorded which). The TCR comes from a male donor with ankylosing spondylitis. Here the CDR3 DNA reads TGTGCCAGCATGCACAGGGACCACACAGATACGCAGTATTTT. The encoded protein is CASMHRDHTDTQYF. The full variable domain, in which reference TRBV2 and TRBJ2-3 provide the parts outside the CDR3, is EPEVTQTPSHQVTQMGQEVILRCVPISNHLYFYWYRQILGQKVEFLVSFYNNEISEKSEIFDDQFSVERPDGSNFTLKIRSTKLEDSAMYFCASMHRDHTDTQYFGPGTRLTVL.